One T cell receptor beta chain is described in this entry. This record belongs to a study of cytomegalovirus exposure and HLA in healthy donors. Separate from the roughly 700-subject first cohort was the approximately 130-subject validation cohort, to which the donors belonged. The germline V gene has CDR1 MNHEY and CDR2 SMNVEV (reference sequence). The V end lost 1 base, the J end lost 0 bases, and 9 bases lay between the germline ends. The CDR3 covers 16 residues. Generated by immunoSEQ multiplex PCR, the TCRdb table keeps only in-frame clones and is missing some. This table has about 98,000 clones, more than 75% appearing once.

The J gene is TRBJ2-2, the V gene TRBV27; maybe TRBD2 (7 bases). The clonotype comes from a man between 18 and 35 years old in good health and CMV-seropositive. The source material was PBMCs. The DNA for the CDR3 is TGTGCCAGCAGTTTATGGGGGGGGCCGAACACCGGGGAGCTGTTTTTT. It translates to CASSLWGGPNTGELFF.